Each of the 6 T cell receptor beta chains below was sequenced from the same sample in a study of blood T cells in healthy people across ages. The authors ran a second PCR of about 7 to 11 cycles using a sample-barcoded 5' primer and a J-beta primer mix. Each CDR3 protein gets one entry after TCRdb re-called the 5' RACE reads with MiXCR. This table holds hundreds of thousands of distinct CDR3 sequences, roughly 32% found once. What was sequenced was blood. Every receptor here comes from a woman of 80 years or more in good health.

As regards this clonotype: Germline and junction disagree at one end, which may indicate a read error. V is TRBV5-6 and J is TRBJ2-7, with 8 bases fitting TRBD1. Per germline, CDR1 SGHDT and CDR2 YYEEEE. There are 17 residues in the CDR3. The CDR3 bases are TGTGCCAGCAGCCCCGGCGGACGGACAGGGTTCCGTAATGAGCGGTACTTC. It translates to CASSPGGRTGFRNERYF.

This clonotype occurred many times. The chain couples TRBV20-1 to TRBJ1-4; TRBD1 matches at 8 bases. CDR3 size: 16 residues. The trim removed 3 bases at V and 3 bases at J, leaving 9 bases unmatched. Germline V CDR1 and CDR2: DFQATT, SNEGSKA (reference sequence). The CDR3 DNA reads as TGCAGTGCTAGCCCAGGGGGCTTTACCCCTAATGAAAAACTGTTTTTT. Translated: CSASPGGFTPNEKLFF.

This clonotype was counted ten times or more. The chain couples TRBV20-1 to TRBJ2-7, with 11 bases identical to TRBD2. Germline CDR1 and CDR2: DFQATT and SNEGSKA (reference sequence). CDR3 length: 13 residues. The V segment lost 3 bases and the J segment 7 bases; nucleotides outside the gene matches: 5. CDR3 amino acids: CSASTSGGREQYF. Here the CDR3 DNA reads TGCAGTGCTAGCACTAGCGGGGGTAGAGAGCAGTACTTC.

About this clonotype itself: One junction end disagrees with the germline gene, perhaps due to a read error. The CDR3 bases are TGCAGTGCTGGAGATCCCAGGGACACAGATACGCAGTATTTT. It specifies CSAGDPRDTDTQYF. The rearrangement links TRBV20-1 to TRBJ2-3; D is perhaps TRBD1 (5 bases). The CDR3 runs to 14 residues. In germline, CDR1 is DFQATT, CDR2 SNEGSKA (reference sequence).

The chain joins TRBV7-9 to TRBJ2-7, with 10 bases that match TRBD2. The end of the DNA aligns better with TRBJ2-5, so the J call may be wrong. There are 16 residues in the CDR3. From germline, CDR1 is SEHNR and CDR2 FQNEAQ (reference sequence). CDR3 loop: CASSSPRSGGEETQYF. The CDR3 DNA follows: TGTGCCAGCAGCTCCCCTAGAAGCGGGGGGGAAGAGACCCAGTACTTC.

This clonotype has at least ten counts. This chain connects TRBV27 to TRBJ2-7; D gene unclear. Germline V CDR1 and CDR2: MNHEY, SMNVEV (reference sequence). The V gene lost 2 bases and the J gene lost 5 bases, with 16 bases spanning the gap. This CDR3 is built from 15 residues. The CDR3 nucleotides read TGTGCCAGCAGTTTAATGAACATGCCTGTGGACGAGCAGTACTTC. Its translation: CASSLMNMPVDEQYF.